The present entry profiles one T cell receptor (beta chain) with its context. This clone was found once. The antigen it recognizes is unknown. No per-base quality is available; no much larger clone lies one base away. The sample originates from a study of blood T cell repertoires in COVID-19 (TCRdb year 2020). A note on the overall study: Collaborator samples came from the United States, Italy and Spain and covered acute and convalescent phases of COVID-19. The material from the prospective study consisted of cDNA or gDNA derived from T cells, B-cell-depleted T cells, or PBMCs. Deeply sampled blood TCRbeta repertoires from subjects exposed to, actively infected with, or recovered from COVID-19 were included in the dataset. The repertoires were released in a freely available public database intended as a resource for research on the immune response to SARS-CoV-2. Samples were obtained from the ongoing ImmuneRACE study (first 160 participants) and from some 1,300 subjects provided by 6 global collaborators. Sample metadata almost always included a de-identified subject ID, COVID-19 status, age in years and sex. Where available, HLA class I and class II types were taken from metadata supplied by the sample provider and were not determined by assay-based typing.

The immunoSEQ Assay, a bias-controlled multiplex PCR, was used to amplify TCRbeta CDR3 regions from genomic DNA. Turning to the authors' computational methods: Nucleated cell counts per sample were estimated from amplification of reference gene primers within the assay. Sequence reads were collapsed and filtered to measure the absolute abundance of every unique TCRbeta CDR3 rearrangement. For each sample, productive Simpson clonality was calculated as the square root of Simpson's diversity index across productive rearrangements. The table comes from immuneACCESS by way of TCRdb, which keeps in-frame sequences with V and J called. Part of the clones is missing from these tables; in studies checked, under half for an unresolved V gene and the rest for unknown reasons. The V and J calls and clone size are taken from that table; D and trimming were inferred from the DNA. Present in this sample are 70,000 to 90,000 clones, 86% of which were seen just once. Together, the top ten hold about 7.8% of the sample.

The investigation overall reported the following: The amount of clinical and demographic metadata varied by source and participant and was provided uncurated.

Collaborating institutions collected whole blood in K2EDTA tubes following their own protocols. Collaborator samples were shipped for TCRbeta analysis as frozen whole blood, isolated PBMCs, or DNA extracted from either sample type. From its cysteine to its phenylalanine, the CDR3 spans 17 amino acids. This entry keeps only the CDR3 DNA: 51 bases, framed from base 1. The germline V gene sets CDR1 to MDHEN and CDR2 to SYDVKM. V ends up 9 bases short and J 1 base short, with an unmatched junction base count of 15. Sequenced: peripheral blood. The source of this sequence is a man aged 45-65 years with active COVID-19. Recombination linked TRBV28 to TRBJ1-3; a stretch of 7 junction bases matches TRBD1. The CDR3: CASLPTKGGASGNTIYF. The base sequence is TGTGCCAGTCTTCCTACGAAAGGGGGCGCGTCTGGAAACACCATATATTTT.